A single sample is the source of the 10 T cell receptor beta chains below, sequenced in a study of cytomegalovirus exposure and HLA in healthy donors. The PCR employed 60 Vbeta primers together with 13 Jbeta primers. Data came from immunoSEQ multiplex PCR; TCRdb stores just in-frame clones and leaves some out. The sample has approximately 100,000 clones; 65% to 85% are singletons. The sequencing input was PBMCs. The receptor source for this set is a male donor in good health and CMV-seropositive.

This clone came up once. CDR3: CASSRIGTGDFEQYF. CDR3 in DNA: TGTGCCAGCAGCAGAATCGGGACAGGGGATTTCGAGCAGTACTTC. The rearrangement uses TRBV9 and TRBJ2-7; TRBD1 agrees at 10 bases. The ends lost 4 bases at V and 6 bases at J; junction bases unmatched: 10. Per the germline V gene, CDR1 is SGDLS and CDR2 is YYNGEE. There are 15 residues in the CDR3.

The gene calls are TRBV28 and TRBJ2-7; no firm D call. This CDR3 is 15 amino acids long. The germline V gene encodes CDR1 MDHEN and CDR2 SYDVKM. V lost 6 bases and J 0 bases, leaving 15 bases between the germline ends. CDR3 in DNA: TGTGCCAGCAGGTACCAAGAAGTCGGCTCCTACGAGCAGTACTTC. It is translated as CASRYQEVGSYEQYF.

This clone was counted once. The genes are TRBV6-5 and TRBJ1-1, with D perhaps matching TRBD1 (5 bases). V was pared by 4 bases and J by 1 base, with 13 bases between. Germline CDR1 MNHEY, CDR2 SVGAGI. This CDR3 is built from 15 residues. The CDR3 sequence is CASSWTTTANTEAFF. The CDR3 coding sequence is TGTGCCAGCAGTTGGACAACGACAGCGAACACTGAAGCTTTCTTT.

The chain's CDR3 is CASSAGTASYEQYF. The CDR3 DNA follows: TGTGCCAGCAGCGCCGGGACAGCCTCCTACGAGCAGTACTTC. The chain has TRBV5-4 and TRBJ2-7; the match to TRBD1 covers 7 bases. CDR3 size: 14 residues. Trimming cost V 4 bases and J 0 bases; bases outside gene matches: 4. The germline CDR1 and CDR2 sequences are SGHNT and YYREEE (reference sequence).

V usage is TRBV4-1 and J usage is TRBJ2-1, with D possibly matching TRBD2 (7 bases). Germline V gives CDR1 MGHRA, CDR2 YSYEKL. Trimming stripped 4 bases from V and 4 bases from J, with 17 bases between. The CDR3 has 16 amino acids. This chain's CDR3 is CASSPEMGGAYNEQFF. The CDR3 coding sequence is TGCGCCAGCAGCCCCGAGATGGGGGGGGCTTACAATGAGCAGTTCTTC.

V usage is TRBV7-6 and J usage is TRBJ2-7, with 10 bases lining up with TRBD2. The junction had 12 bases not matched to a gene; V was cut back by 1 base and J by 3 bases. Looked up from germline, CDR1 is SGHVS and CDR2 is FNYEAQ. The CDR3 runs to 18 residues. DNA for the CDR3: TGTGCCAGCAGCTTAGGCGCTAGCGGGAGAGGTGCTTTCTACGAGCAGTACTTC. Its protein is CASSLGASGRGAFYEQYF.

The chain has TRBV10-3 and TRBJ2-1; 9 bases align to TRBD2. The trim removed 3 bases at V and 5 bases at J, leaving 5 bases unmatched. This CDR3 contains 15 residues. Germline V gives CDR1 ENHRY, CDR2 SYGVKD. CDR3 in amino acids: CAISEPSGKNNEQFF. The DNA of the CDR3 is TGTGCCATCAGTGAACCTAGCGGGAAGAACAATGAGCAGTTCTTC.

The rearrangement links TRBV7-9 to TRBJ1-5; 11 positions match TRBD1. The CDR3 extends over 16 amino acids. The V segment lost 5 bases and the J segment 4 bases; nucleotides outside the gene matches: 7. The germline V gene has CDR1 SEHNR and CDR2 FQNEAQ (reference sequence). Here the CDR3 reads CASSTGQGELNQPQHF. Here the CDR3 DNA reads TGTGCCAGCAGCACGGGACAGGGGGAGCTTAATCAGCCCCAGCATTTT.

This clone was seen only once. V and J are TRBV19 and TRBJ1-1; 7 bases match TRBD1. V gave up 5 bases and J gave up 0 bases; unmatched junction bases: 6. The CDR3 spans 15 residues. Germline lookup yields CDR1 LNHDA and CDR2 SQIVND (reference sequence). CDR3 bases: TGTGCCAGTAGTGTAGGGACAGCAGTGAACACTGAAGCTTTCTTT. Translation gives CASSVGTAVNTEAFF.

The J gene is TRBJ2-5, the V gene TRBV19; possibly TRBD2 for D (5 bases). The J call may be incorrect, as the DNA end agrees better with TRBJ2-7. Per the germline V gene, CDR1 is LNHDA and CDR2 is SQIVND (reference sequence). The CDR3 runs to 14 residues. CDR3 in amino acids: CASSYGLPTYEQYF. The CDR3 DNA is TGTGCCAGTAGTTACGGACTCCCGACCTACGAGCAGTACTTC.